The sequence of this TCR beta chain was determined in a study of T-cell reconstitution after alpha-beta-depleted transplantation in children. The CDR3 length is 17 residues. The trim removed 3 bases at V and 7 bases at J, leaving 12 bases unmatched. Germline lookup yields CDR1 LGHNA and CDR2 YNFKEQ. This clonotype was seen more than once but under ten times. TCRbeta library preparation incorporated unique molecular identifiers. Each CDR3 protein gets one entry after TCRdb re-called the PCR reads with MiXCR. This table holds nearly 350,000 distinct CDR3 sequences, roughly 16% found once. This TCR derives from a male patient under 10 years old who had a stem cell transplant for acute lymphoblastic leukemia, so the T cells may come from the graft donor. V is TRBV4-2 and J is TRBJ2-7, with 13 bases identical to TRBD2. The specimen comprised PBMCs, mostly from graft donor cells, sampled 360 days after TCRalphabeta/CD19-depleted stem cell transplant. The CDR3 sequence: CASSQITSGRALREQYF. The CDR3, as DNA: TGTGCCAGCAGCCAGATTACTAGCGGGAGGGCCCTTAGGGAGCAGTACTTC.